A selection of T cell receptor beta chains follows, all from one sample in a study of cytomegalovirus exposure and HLA in healthy donors. TCRdb's table, derived via immunoSEQ multiplex PCR, lists solely in-frame clones and lacks some. Of more than 45,000 clones in the sample, roughly four fifths were seen once. The sequenced sample was PBMCs. The receptors were gathered from a man younger than 45 in good health and CMV-seronegative. Each CDR3 is given with its conserved first and last residue. The order of the fields is CDR3 DNA, CDR3 protein, clone size, J gene, V gene, D gene. D genes are given only for firm matches. Clone size is shown for a subset of rows, as once, few, many or a class of expanded clone.

TGTGCCAGCAGCTTCATGGGGGGGGAACAGCCCCAGCATTTT	CASSFMGGEQPQHF	NA	TRBJ1-5	TRBV5-4	NA
TGTGCCAGCAGCCCGCCGGGTCTGGGGAGGACTGAAGCTTTCTTT	CASSPPGLGRTEAFF	NA	TRBJ1-1	TRBV5-4	NA
TGTGCCAGCAGTTTTGGACAGGGAGTTCAGCCCCAGCATTTT	CASSFGQGVQPQHF	NA	TRBJ1-5	TRBV28	TRBD1
TGTGCCAGTAGCAACAGGGGGCGGGGGAACACTGAAGCTTTCTTT	CASSNRGRGNTEAFF	NA	TRBJ1-1	TRBV19	TRBD1
TGTGCCAGCCAGAGAGGGTCAGCCTACAATGAGCAGTTCTTC	CASQRGSAYNEQFF	NA	TRBJ2-1	TRBV11-3	NA
TGTGCCAGTAGGGAAGGGGTTGGTGGTTCAGATGGCTACACCTTC	CASREGVGGSDGYTF	NA	TRBJ1-2	TRBV19	NA
TGTGCCAGCAGCATAAGCGGGATTAACACCGGGGAGCTGTTTTTT	CASSISGINTGELFF	NA	TRBJ2-2	TRBV7-6	TRBD2
TGTGCCAGCAGTTACTCCCAGGGGGCGCTAGGCTATGGCTACACCTTC	CASSYSQGALGYGYTF	NA	TRBJ1-2	TRBV6-6	TRBD1
TGTGCCAGCACGGACAGGGGTCGGGGTTCGACTCAGCCCCAGCATTTT	CASTDRGRGSTQPQHF	NA	TRBJ1-5	TRBV28	TRBD1
TGTGCCAGTAGTCCTCGTGTCTCCCGGACTACAGATACGCAGTATTTT	CASSPRVSRTTDTQYF	NA	TRBJ2-3	TRBV19	NA
TGTGCCAGTAGTATACAGGGACAAGGACGCAATCAGCCCCAGCATTTT	CASSIQGQGRNQPQHF	NA	TRBJ1-5	TRBV19	NA
TGTGCCAGCTCACCGTTGACAGGGAAGAGCACTGAAGCTTTCTTT	CASSPLTGKSTEAFF	NA	TRBJ1-1	TRBV18	TRBD1
TGTGCCAGCAGCCTGACTCCCCTGACCCCCGATGCGCAGTATTTT	CASSLTPLTPDAQYF	NA	TRBJ2-3	TRBV6-1	NA
TGTGCCAGCAGCTTGCGGGCAGGGTTTTACGAGCAGTACTTC	CASSLRAGFYEQYF	NA	TRBJ2-7	TRBV5-6	NA
TGTGCCAGCAGTTACCAGGTAGGAGGCACTGAAGCTTTCTTT	CASSYQVGGTEAFF	NA	TRBJ1-1	TRBV6-5	NA
TGCAGCGTTGCCAGGGTCGAAAACATTCAGTACTTC	CSVARVENIQYF	NA	TRBJ2-4	TRBV29-1	NA
TGTGCCAGCAGCTTCCCTATGGGCTATCCCCCAGATACGCAGTATTTT	CASSFPMGYPPDTQYF	NA	TRBJ2-3	TRBV5-4	NA
TGTGCCAGCAGTTCCCCGCCCGGGACAGGGGATAACTATGGCTACACCTTC	CASSSPPGTGDNYGYTF	NA	TRBJ1-2	TRBV28	TRBD1
TGTGCCATCAGTGAGTCCCGGGACTCGTACGAGCAGTACTTC	CAISESRDSYEQYF	NA	TRBJ2-7	TRBV10-3	NA
TGTGCCAGCACCCCGAACAGCCCGAGCTCCTACAATGAGCAGTTCTTC	CASTPNSPSSYNEQFF	NA	TRBJ2-1	TRBV11-1	NA
TGTGCCAGCAGTGACACCGGGTTACAGGGAGTAGCTTTCTTT	CASSDTGLQGVAFF	NA	TRBJ1-1	TRBV27	NA
TGCGCCAGCAGCTTGGGTGGCAGGGTGAACACTGAAGCTTTCTTT	CASSLGGRVNTEAFF	NA	TRBJ1-1	TRBV5-1	NA
TGTGCCAGCAGCTTAGCGCAGTTTAATGAAAAACTGTTTTTT	CASSLAQFNEKLFF	NA	TRBJ1-4	TRBV7-2	NA
TGTGCCAGCAGCTTCCCCCGGGAGGGTCCGGCCGAGCAGTACTTC	CASSFPREGPAEQYF	medium-sized	TRBJ2-7	TRBV5-4	TRBD2
TGCAGCGTCACGACAGGGGGCACTGAAGCTTTCTTT	CSVTTGGTEAFF	NA	TRBJ1-1	TRBV29-1	TRBD1
TGCGCCAGCAGCCCCGGACTACTCCACAATGAGCAGTTCTTC	CASSPGLLHNEQFF	NA	TRBJ2-1	TRBV5-1	NA
TGTGCCAGCAGCTCACAGGGGGCGTACTCTGGGGCCAACGTCCTGACTTTC	CASSSQGAYSGANVLTF	NA	TRBJ2-6	TRBV5-6	TRBD1
TGTGCCAGCAGTTATGGGACAGGGGAATGGGAGACCCAGTACTTC	CASSYGTGEWETQYF	NA	TRBJ2-5	TRBV6-5	TRBD1
TGTGCCTGGAGTTTGGGGGGGACTAACTACAATGAGCAGTTCTTC	CAWSLGGTNYNEQFF	NA	TRBJ2-1	TRBV30	TRBD2
TGTGCCAGCACCGTCATAGAGGGGGCTGAGCCCCAGCATTTT	CASTVIEGAEPQHF	once	TRBJ1-5	TRBV28	TRBD1
TGCAGCACAACCCCGAGTGGGCCAGAGACCCAGTACTTC	CSTTPSGPETQYF	NA	TRBJ2-5	TRBV29-1	NA
TGCAGCGTTGTTAGACTAGCGGGAGATGAGCAGTTCTTC	CSVVRLAGDEQFF	NA	TRBJ2-1	TRBV29-1	TRBD2
TGTGCCAGCAGCTCGACAGGGAGTAGCACCGGGGAGCTGTTTTTT	CASSSTGSSTGELFF	NA	TRBJ2-2	TRBV7-2	TRBD1
TGTGCCAGTAGTATCGACGGAGACAGGGCCTACGAGCAGTACTTC	CASSIDGDRAYEQYF	NA	TRBJ2-7	TRBV19	TRBD1
TGTGCCAGCAGCAAAGGCAGGGTACACACTGAAGCTTTCTTT	CASSKGRVHTEAFF	NA	TRBJ1-1	TRBV21-1	NA
TGTGCCAGCGAGGACTCGGGACAGCACACAGATACGCAGTATTTT	CASEDSGQHTDTQYF	NA	TRBJ2-3	TRBV25-1	TRBD1
TGTGCCTGGAGTGGACAGCAAAACACTGAAGCTTTCTTT	CAWSGQQNTEAFF	once	TRBJ1-1	TRBV30	NA
TGTGCCAGTAGTCAAAGACAGGCTTTTGAAGCTTTCTTT	CASSQRQAFEAFF	once	TRBJ1-1	TRBV19	NA
TGTGCCATCAGTCTGACGGTGAGGGCAGAGACCCAGTACTTC	CAISLTVRAETQYF	NA	TRBJ2-5	TRBV10-3	NA
TGTGCCAGCAGCAATAAGCGGGAGGACATTCGATACAATGAGCAGTTCTTC	CASSNKREDIRYNEQFF	NA	TRBJ2-1	TRBV21-1	NA
TGTGCCAGCAGCGCCCGATCGGTCCACAATGAGCAGTTCTTC	CASSARSVHNEQFF	NA	TRBJ2-1	TRBV11-3	NA
TGCGCCAGCAGTGAGTCGTACAGTTCCTACGAGCAGTACTTC	CASSESYSSYEQYF	once	TRBJ2-7	TRBV10-1	NA
TGTGCCAGTAGTATGGGCTTCCAGCCCCAGCATTTT	CASSMGFQPQHF	NA	TRBJ1-5	TRBV19	NA
TGCGCCAGCAGCTTGGGCAGGGCGACCTGTGGCTACACCTTC	CASSLGRATCGYTF	NA	TRBJ1-2	TRBV5-1	NA
TGTGCCAGCAGCGGCATGCGGACAGGGGCGCTCACAGATACGCAGTATTTT	CASSGMRTGALTDTQYF	NA	TRBJ2-3	TRBV4-2	TRBD1
TGTGCCAGCAGCCGTGGACAGGGGTCCTACGAGCAGTACTTC	CASSRGQGSYEQYF	NA	TRBJ2-7	TRBV5-4	TRBD1
TGCAGCGTTGCGCCCGCGGGATTGGCCCCTAGCACAGATACGCAGTATTTT	CSVAPAGLAPSTDTQYF	NA	TRBJ2-3	TRBV29-1	NA
TGTGCCAGCAGCGTTATGGGGGGAGAGACCCAGTACTTC	CASSVMGGETQYF	NA	TRBJ2-5	TRBV9	NA
TGTGCCACCAGCAGAGATCGGAGCTTGGGAAACACCATATATTTT	CATSRDRSLGNTIYF	few	TRBJ1-3	TRBV15	NA
TGTGCCAGCAGTTCCCATACAGGGATCAATGAGCAGTTCTTC	CASSSHTGINEQFF	NA	TRBJ2-1	TRBV28	NA